This is a list of T cell receptor beta chains from one sample in a study of blood T cell repertoires in COVID-19. Only in-frame clones appear in the TCRdb table, and some are missing; sequencing was by immunoSEQ multiplex PCR. The repertoire consists of 75,000 to 100,000 clones, with around 87% occurring once and the leading ten covering 15% to 20%. Sequencing was carried out using peripheral blood. The origin of the receptors is a human donor in a cohort sampled during active COVID-19. CDR3s include the opening cysteine and the closing phenylalanine or tryptophan. The order of the fields is D gene, clone size, V gene, J gene, CDR3 protein, CDR3 DNA. The D gene is left open where the match is weak. The size field is filled for only some rows; it gives once, few, many or a size class.

D gene: TRBD1
clone size: .
V gene: TRBV18
J gene: TRBJ2-5
CDR3 protein: CATADRGDKETQYF
CDR3 DNA: TGTGCCACCGCGGACAGGGGCGACAAAGAGACCCAGTACTTC

D gene: .
clone size: .
V gene: TRBV13
J gene: TRBJ2-5
CDR3 protein: CASSSSFAGAGETQYF
CDR3 DNA: TGTGCCAGCAGCTCCTCCTTCGCGGGGGCGGGGGAGACCCAGTACTTC

D gene: .
clone size: .
V gene: TRBV7-8
J gene: TRBJ2-5
CDR3 protein: CASSLPGVETQYF
CDR3 DNA: TGTGCCAGCAGCTTACCGGGAGTGGAGACCCAGTACTTC

D gene: .
clone size: .
V gene: TRBV28
J gene: TRBJ1-2
CDR3 protein: CASSVTGSLYGYTF
CDR3 DNA: TGTGCCAGCAGCGTCACAGGGAGCTTGTATGGCTACACCTTC

D gene: TRBD1
clone size: .
V gene: TRBV19
J gene: TRBJ2-7
CDR3 protein: CASSIFWAETGVYEQYF
CDR3 DNA: TGTGCCAGTAGTATATTTTGGGCCGAGACAGGGGTTTACGAGCAGTACTTC

D gene: .
clone size: .
V gene: TRBV5-1
J gene: TRBJ1-2
CDR3 protein: CASSLVGLTDGGYTF
CDR3 DNA: TGCGCCAGCAGTCTAGTGGGACTGACCGATGGGGGCTACACCTTC

D gene: TRBD2
clone size: .
V gene: TRBV11-3
J gene: TRBJ2-1
CDR3 protein: CASSPTGGSYNEQFF
CDR3 DNA: TGTGCCAGCAGCCCCACCGGGGGGTCCTACAATGAGCAGTTCTTC

D gene: TRBD1
clone size: once
V gene: TRBV4-2
J gene: TRBJ1-2
CDR3 protein: CASSGSWDRDYGYTF
CDR3 DNA: TGTGCCAGCAGCGGAAGTTGGGACAGGGACTATGGCTACACCTTC

D gene: .
clone size: .
V gene: TRBV7-2
J gene: TRBJ1-5
CDR3 protein: CASSLVGGADQPQHF
CDR3 DNA: TGTGCCAGCAGCTTAGTCGGGGGGGCGGATCAGCCCCAGCATTTT

D gene: .
clone size: .
V gene: TRBV15
J gene: TRBJ1-1
CDR3 protein: CATSPRRLLGSGEAFF
CDR3 DNA: TGTGCCACCAGCCCCAGACGGTTGCTCGGTTCGGGTGAAGCTTTCTTT

D gene: .
clone size: .
V gene: TRBV15
J gene: TRBJ2-3
CDR3 protein: CATSRDLMDTQYF
CDR3 DNA: TGTGCCACCAGCAGAGATTTAATGGATACGCAGTATTTT

D gene: .
clone size: .
V gene: TRBV3-1/TRBV3-2
J gene: TRBJ1-5
CDR3 protein: CASSLLAYQAQHF
CDR3 DNA: TGTGCCAGCAGCCTACTCGCCTATCAGGCCCAGCATTTT

D gene: .
clone size: .
V gene: TRBV28
J gene: TRBJ2-7
CDR3 protein: CASRPTGYYEQYF
CDR3 DNA: TGTGCCAGCAGACCTACAGGGTACTACGAGCAGTACTTC

D gene: TRBD1
clone size: .
V gene: TRBV2
J gene: TRBJ1-3
CDR3 protein: CASGQGASGNTIYF
CDR3 DNA: TGTGCCAGCGGACAGGGGGCTTCTGGAAACACCATATATTTT

D gene: .
clone size: once
V gene: TRBV21-1
J gene: TRBJ2-7
CDR3 protein: CASSKPTGQGPYEQYF
CDR3 DNA: TGTGCCAGCAGCAAACCAACGGGACAGGGCCCCTACGAGCAGTACTTC

D gene: TRBD1
clone size: .
V gene: TRBV19
J gene: TRBJ2-7
CDR3 protein: CASTLTGTGYEQYF
CDR3 DNA: TGTGCCAGTACCCTAACCGGGACAGGGTACGAGCAGTACTTC

D gene: .
clone size: .
V gene: TRBV5-6
J gene: TRBJ1-5
CDR3 protein: CASSYSAGVQPQHF
CDR3 DNA: TGTGCCAGCAGCTACAGCGCGGGGGTTCAGCCCCAGCATTTT

D gene: .
clone size: once
V gene: TRBV11-3
J gene: TRBJ1-1
CDR3 protein: CASSLFRNTEAFF
CDR3 DNA: TGTGCCAGCAGCTTGTTCCGGAACACTGAAGCTTTCTTT

D gene: .
clone size: .
V gene: TRBV6-5
J gene: TRBJ1-1
CDR3 protein: CASRQGQYTEAFF
CDR3 DNA: TGTGCCAGCAGACAAGGACAGTACACTGAAGCTTTCTTT

D gene: .
clone size: .
V gene: TRBV2
J gene: TRBJ2-7
CDR3 protein: CASRGLYEQYF
CDR3 DNA: TGTGCCAGCAGGGGGCTCTACGAGCAGTACTTC

D gene: .
clone size: few
V gene: TRBV5-4
J gene: TRBJ2-1
CDR3 protein: CATGSKSSYNEQFF
CDR3 DNA: TGTGCCACAGGCTCCAAAAGCTCCTACAATGAGCAGTTCTTC

D gene: TRBD2
clone size: .
V gene: TRBV7-9
J gene: TRBJ2-3
CDR3 protein: CASSPTSGSPADTQYF
CDR3 DNA: TGTGCCAGCAGCCCGACTAGCGGGAGCCCCGCAGATACGCAGTATTTT

D gene: TRBD1
clone size: .
V gene: TRBV25-1
J gene: TRBJ2-7
CDR3 protein: CASSEFGGTVREQYF
CDR3 DNA: TGTGCCAGCAGTGAATTCGGTGGGACAGTTCGAGAGCAGTACTTC

D gene: .
clone size: .
V gene: TRBV16
J gene: TRBJ1-2
CDR3 protein: CASSQTRGFSYGYTF
CDR3 DNA: TGTGCCAGCAGCCAGACGCGGGGGTTCTCTTATGGCTACACCTTC

D gene: .
clone size: .
V gene: TRBV10-3
J gene: TRBJ1-1
CDR3 protein: CAIRSSTPNTEAFF
CDR3 DNA: TGTGCCATCAGATCGAGTACCCCGAACACTGAAGCTTTCTTT

D gene: .
clone size: once
V gene: TRBV4-1
J gene: TRBJ2-3
CDR3 protein: CASRLTRGRSGTDTQYF
CDR3 DNA: TGCGCCAGCAGACTAACCAGGGGCCGGTCCGGCACAGATACGCAGTATTTT

D gene: .
clone size: .
V gene: TRBV25-1
J gene: TRBJ1-3
CDR3 protein: CASSPSFQGSSGNTIYF
CDR3 DNA: TGTGCCAGCAGTCCCTCCTTCCAGGGGAGCTCTGGAAACACCATATATTTT

D gene: .
clone size: few
V gene: TRBV5-6
J gene: TRBJ2-7
CDR3 protein: CASSTARGSSYEQYF
CDR3 DNA: TGTGCCAGCAGCACGGCTCGCGGCAGCTCCTACGAGCAGTACTTC

D gene: TRBD1
clone size: .
V gene: TRBV7-6
J gene: TRBJ2-1
CDR3 protein: CASSSGQGTSNEQFF
CDR3 DNA: TGTGCCAGCAGCTCGGGACAGGGGACTAGCAATGAGCAGTTCTTC

D gene: TRBD1
clone size: .
V gene: TRBV10-1
J gene: TRBJ1-2
CDR3 protein: CASSEPGQGLTGYTF
CDR3 DNA: TGCGCCAGCAGTGAACCGGGACAGGGTCTAACCGGCTACACCTTC

D gene: .
clone size: .
V gene: TRBV28
J gene: TRBJ2-1
CDR3 protein: CASSPPGSGLYNEQFF
CDR3 DNA: TGTGCCAGCAGCCCCCCGGGCAGCGGCCTATACAATGAGCAGTTCTTC

D gene: TRBD2
clone size: .
V gene: TRBV3-1/TRBV3-2
J gene: TRBJ2-2
CDR3 protein: CASSWGRAIAGELFF
CDR3 DNA: TGTGCCAGCAGCTGGGGGAGGGCTATTGCCGGGGAGCTGTTTTTT

D gene: .
clone size: once
V gene: TRBV7-9
J gene: TRBJ2-2
CDR3 protein: CASSRQTGELFF
CDR3 DNA: TGTGCCAGCAGCCGTCAGACCGGGGAGCTGTTTTTT

D gene: .
clone size: .
V gene: TRBV27
J gene: TRBJ2-7
CDR3 protein: CASSLPPYEQYF
CDR3 DNA: TGTGCCAGCAGTCTCCCTCCCTACGAGCAGTACTTC

D gene: TRBD1
clone size: .
V gene: TRBV2
J gene: TRBJ2-2
CDR3 protein: CASSGVGGFNTGELFF
CDR3 DNA: TGTGCCAGCAGTGGGGTAGGGGGCTTTAACACCGGGGAGCTGTTTTTT

D gene: TRBD1
clone size: .
V gene: TRBV24-1
J gene: TRBJ2-3
CDR3 protein: CATSLTGGGTDTQYF
CDR3 DNA: TGTGCCACCAGTCTGACAGGGGGCGGAACAGATACGCAGTATTTT

D gene: .
clone size: .
V gene: TRBV28
J gene: TRBJ1-2
CDR3 protein: CASSLETASNYGYTF
CDR3 DNA: TGTGCCAGCAGTTTAGAGACAGCTTCTAACTATGGCTACACCTTC

D gene: TRBD1
clone size: .
V gene: TRBV27
J gene: TRBJ1-6
CDR3 protein: CASSGLRGQRNSPLHF
CDR3 DNA: TGTGCCAGCTCCGGGTTAAGGGGACAGCGAAATTCACCCCTCCACTTT

D gene: TRBD1
clone size: .
V gene: TRBV19
J gene: TRBJ1-2
CDR3 protein: CASSIQDRGTGGYTF
CDR3 DNA: TGTGCCAGTAGTATACAGGACAGGGGAACAGGAGGCTACACCTTC

D gene: TRBD2
clone size: .
V gene: TRBV14
J gene: TRBJ2-1
CDR3 protein: CASSQVAGGLIF
CDR3 DNA: TGTGCCAGCAGCCAAGTAGCGGGAGGCCTGATCTTC

D gene: .
clone size: .
V gene: TRBV2
J gene: TRBJ2-5
CDR3 protein: CASHLPFGNQETQYF
CDR3 DNA: TGTGCCAGCCATCTCCCGTTCGGGAACCAAGAGACCCAGTACTTC

D gene: TRBD2
clone size: .
V gene: TRBV11-3
J gene: TRBJ2-3
CDR3 protein: CASSLLSGRASVEDTQYF
CDR3 DNA: TGTGCCAGCAGCTTACTGAGCGGGAGGGCCTCTGTGGAAGATACGCAGTATTTT

D gene: .
clone size: few
V gene: TRBV2
J gene: TRBJ2-7
CDR3 protein: CASSRDSYEQYF
CDR3 DNA: TGTGCCAGCAGCCGGGATTCCTACGAGCAGTACTTC

D gene: TRBD1
clone size: .
V gene: TRBV11-2
J gene: TRBJ2-1
CDR3 protein: CASLNSGQGAYNEQFF
CDR3 DNA: TGTGCCAGCCTCAACTCGGGACAGGGCGCCTACAATGAGCAGTTCTTC

D gene: .
clone size: .
V gene: TRBV11-2
J gene: TRBJ2-3
CDR3 protein: CASSSRRADTQYF
CDR3 DNA: TGTGCCAGCAGCTCGAGGAGGGCAGATACGCAGTATTTT